What follows are 9 T cell receptor beta chains derived from one specimen sequenced in a study of blood T cell repertoires in COVID-19. Sequencing was performed with immunoSEQ multiplex PCR; in TCRdb, only in-frame clones are kept and a portion is missing. The table lists about 68,000 clones, around 90% of them singletons, with 5.5% to 8% in the top ten. Sample: peripheral blood. These receptors were collected from a man between 45 and 60 years old with active COVID-19.

The J gene is TRBJ2-7, the V gene TRBV18; 9 bases line up with TRBD1. CDR1 and CDR2 from the germline V gene are KGHSH and LQKENI. Germline trimming cut 3 bases from V and 4 bases from J; bases unmatched to any gene: 16. The CDR3 extends over 18 amino acids. CDR3 nucleotide sequence: TGTGCCAGCTCACCCCTCGGGGTAACAGGGGGCGCAGGATACGAGCAGTACTTC. This sequence encodes CASSPLGVTGGAGYEQYF.

V and J are TRBV2 and TRBJ2-1, with D tentatively TRBD2 (5 bases). Trimming took off 4 bases at V and 8 bases at J, with 18 bases between the two ends. This CDR3 comprises 15 residues. From germline, CDR1 is SNHLY and CDR2 FYNNEI. CDR3 bases: TGTGCCAGCAGTGTCGGGGTCCAACGTGGCCATGAGCAGTTCTTC. This gives the protein CASSVGVQRGHEQFF.

CDR3 amino acids: CASTPVGGYEQYF. The DNA for the CDR3 is TGTGCCAGCACCCCGGTGGGGGGCTACGAGCAGTACTTC. This sequence joins TRBV6-2 or TRBV6-3 and TRBJ2-7; possible D gene TRBD2, 6 bases. With 7 bases removed from V and 3 bases from J, the gap between germline ends came to 13 bases. Germline V gene lookup returns CDR1 MNHEY and CDR2 SVGEGT. The CDR3 has 13 residues.

The CDR3 DNA reads as TGTGCCAGCAGGGTCAACAGTGCTTCTAACTATGGCTACACCTTC. It yields the protein CASRVNSASNYGYTF. The chain is built from TRBV2 and TRBJ1-2; D is uncertain. V was clipped by 6 bases and J by 0 bases, with 14 bases between them. The CDR3 consists of 15 residues. CDR1 is SNHLY, CDR2 FYNNEI, per germline.

This rearrangement joins TRBV4-2 to TRBJ2-7, with TRBD2 as a possible D gene (6 bases). V lost 4 bases to trimming and J lost 0 bases, with 16 bases between them. Looked up from germline, CDR1 is LGHNA and CDR2 is YNFKEQ. This CDR3 is built from 16 residues. CDR3 nucleotides: TGTGCCAGCAGCCCTCTTAACGGGAGACCCTCCTACGAGCAGTACTTC. This gives the protein CASSPLNGRPSYEQYF.

V usage is TRBV2 and J usage is TRBJ1-5; 8 bases fit TRBD1. The CDR3 is made up of 15 amino acids. V was pared by 6 bases and J by 1 base, with 5 bases of the junction left unmatched. Germline-derived CDR1 and CDR2 are SNHLY and FYNNEI. CDR3 sequence reads: CASREQGVSNQPQHF. The CDR3 DNA is TGTGCCAGCAGGGAACAGGGGGTGAGCAATCAGCCCCAGCATTTT.

This clone was seen once. The V and J genes are TRBV28 and TRBJ1-2; D not certain. V lost 4 bases, J lost 1 base, and 4 bases lay in between. The CDR3 spans 12 residues. CDR1 and CDR2 (germline): MDHEN, SYDVKM. The DNA of the CDR3 is TGTGCCAGCAGTTCGAGTAACTATGGCTACACCTTC. Protein product: CASSSSNYGYTF.

There are a few counts of this clone. The chain recombines TRBV28 with TRBJ2-3, with 7 bases lining up with TRBD2. The CDR3 length is 18 residues. From germline, CDR1 is MDHEN and CDR2 SYDVKM. Germline trimming cut 4 bases from V and 2 bases from J; bases unmatched to any gene: 15. This CDR3 is CASSSSYLLGGDTDTQYF. The CDR3 DNA follows: TGTGCCAGCAGTTCCTCCTACCTCTTGGGGGGGGACACAGATACGCAGTATTTT.

The chain employs TRBV7-2 and TRBJ2-5; D gene unclear. Germline V gene lookup returns CDR1 SGHTA and CDR2 FQGNSA. Trimming removed 7 bases from V and 3 bases from J, with 15 bases in between. The CDR3 is made up of 14 amino acids. The CDR3 coding sequence is TGTGCCAGCACCTCGAACAGCCTAAAAGAGACCCAGTACTTC. Protein product: CASTSNSLKETQYF.